This T cell receptor (beta chain) is from a study of cytomegalovirus exposure and HLA in healthy donors. Clones were read by immunoSEQ multiplex PCR, and TCRdb kept only the in-frame ones, dropping some. The table shows some 87,000 clones, with 95% to 97% occurring only once. The TCR comes from a woman younger than 30 in good health and CMV-seronegative. Sequenced: PBMCs.

The CDR3 region is CASSPGLADTGELFF. CDR3 sequence (DNA): TGTGCCAGCAGCCCGGGACTAGCGGACACCGGGGAGCTGTTTTTT. The chain recombines TRBV7-2 with TRBJ2-2; 11 positions agree with TRBD2. V lost 5 bases to trimming and J lost 3 bases; unmatched junction nucleotides: 2. Per the germline V gene, CDR1 is SGHTA and CDR2 is FQGNSA. This CDR3 region has 15 residues. Using reference TRBV7-2 and TRBJ2-2 for the parts outside the CDR3, the full variable domain is GAGVSQSPSNKVTEKGKDVELRCDPISGHTALYWYRQSLGQGLEFLIYFQGNSAPDKSGLPSDRFSAERTGGSVSTLTIQRTQQEDSAVYLCASSPGLADTGELFFGEGSRLTVL.